A selection of T cell receptor beta chains follows, all from one sample in a study of neurological immune-mediated disorders. Via MiXCR, TCRdb re-called the 5' RACE reads, giving one row per CDR3 protein. The sample carries 35,000 or so distinct CDR3 sequences, approximately 10% recorded once. The sequenced sample was PBMCs. Every receptor here comes from a woman between 25 and 40 years old with HTLV-1-associated myelopathy (HAM/TSP). Both conserved end residues are part of each CDR3. D genes are given only for firm matches. Rows give clone size only sometimes, using once, few, many, or a class for an expanded clone.

V gene	J gene	D gene	clone size	CDR3 protein	CDR3 DNA
TRBV15	TRBJ1-1	.	many	CATSWWGRNTEAFF	TGTGCCACCAGCTGGTGGGGCAGGAACACTGAAGCTTTCTTT
TRBV5-1	TRBJ1-3	.	many	CASSRRAFDSGNTIYF	TGCGCCAGCAGCCGACGAGCGTTTGACTCTGGAAACACCATATATTTT
TRBV12-3/TRBV12-4	TRBJ1-1	.	.	CARSLREGNTEAFF	TGTGCCAGAAGTTTAAGGGAAGGGAACACTGAAGCTTTCTTT
TRBV20-1	TRBJ2-1	TRBD2	many	CSARGLAGANEQFF	TGCAGTGCTAGGGGGTTAGCGGGTGCTAATGAGCAGTTCTTC
TRBV13	TRBJ2-7	.	.	CARSSSSELRNNSHPKQYF	TGTGCCAGAAGCTCCTCTAGCGAGCTAAGAAATAACTCCCACCCCAAGCAGTACTTC
TRBV5-1	TRBJ2-1	.	many	CASSLGDRDYNEQFF	TGCGCCAGCAGCTTGGGAGACCGGGACTACAATGAGCAGTTCTTC
TRBV2	TRBJ1-1	.	many	CASRKGGNTEAFF	TGTGCCAGCAGGAAAGGGGGGAACACTGAAGCTTTCTTT
TRBV12-3/TRBV12-4	TRBJ1-1	.	many	CASSLYGAGNTEAFF	TGTGCCAGCAGTTTATATGGGGCTGGGAACACTGAAGCTTTCTTT
TRBV20-1	TRBJ1-4	TRBD1	many	CSARDSTNEKLFF	TGCAGTGCGCGGGACAGTACTAATGAAAAACTGTTTTTT
TRBV6-1	TRBJ1-2	.	.	CASSTGDSGYTF	TGTGCCAGCAGCACGGGGGATTCTGGCTACACCTTC
TRBV20-1	TRBJ2-7	TRBD2	many	CSARALGAGVYEQYF	TGCAGTGCTAGGGCATTAGGGGCGGGGGTCTACGAGCAGTACTTC
TRBV20-1	TRBJ1-2	.	many	CSANEAGTYGYTF	TGCAGTGCTAACGAAGCCGGGACCTATGGCTACACCTTC
TRBV20-1	TRBJ2-1	TRBD2	many	CSARNSGGSYNEQFF	TGCAGTGCTAGGAATAGCGGGGGCTCCTACAATGAGCAGTTCTTC
TRBV3-1	TRBJ2-7	.	many	CASSQDRWGPARYEQYF	TGTGCCAGCAGCCAAGATCGATGGGGGCCCGCTCGCTACGAGCAGTACTTC
TRBV14	TRBJ1-2	.	many	CASSPGTVYNYGYTF	TGTGCCAGCAGCCCCGGGACCGTTTATAACTATGGCTACACCTTC
TRBV24-1	TRBJ2-1	.	many	CATRGTFSSYNEQFF	TGTGCCACCAGGGGGACGTTTAGCTCCTACAATGAGCAGTTCTTC
TRBV5-1	TRBJ1-4	.	many	CASTGGGSGEKLFF	TGCGCCAGCACCGGTGGGGGCTCGGGAGAAAAACTGTTTTTT
TRBV20-1	TRBJ2-3	.	many	CSARDLSRLSSTDTQYF	TGCAGTGCTAGAGATCTGTCAAGGTTGTCTAGCACAGATACGCAGTATTTT
TRBV6-5	TRBJ2-7	.	many	CASSGTGPGEQYF	TGTGCCAGCAGTGGTACAGGGCCAGGGGAGCAGTACTTC
TRBV7-2	TRBJ1-4	.	many	CASSITGTANEKLFF	TGTGCCAGCAGCATCACCGGGACCGCAAATGAAAAACTGTTTTTT
TRBV7-2	TRBJ1-5	TRBD1	many	CASSTQGSQPQHF	TGTGCCAGCAGCACACAGGGGAGTCAGCCCCAGCATTTT
TRBV6-5	TRBJ1-1	TRBD1	many	CASRGGTANTEAFF	TGTGCCAGCAGGGGGGGGACAGCGAACACTGAAGCTTTCTTT
TRBV20-1	TRBJ1-1	TRBD1	once	CSAHRGSLHPEAFF	TGCAGTGCCCACAGGGGTAGTTTGCACCCTGAAGCTTTCTTT
TRBV20-1	TRBJ2-2	.	medium-sized	CSARINTGELFF	TGCAGTGCTAGGATTAACACCGGGGAGCTGTTTTTT
TRBV20-1	TRBJ1-1	.	many	CSARDFRGFTEAFF	TGCAGTGCTAGAGATTTCCGGGGGTTCACTGAAGCTTTCTTT
TRBV18	TRBJ1-2	.	.	CASSQGDGYTF	TGTGCCAGCTCACAGGGTGATGGCTACACCTTC
TRBV20-1	TRBJ2-1	.	many	CSARNPRQKSSYNEQFF	TGCAGTGCTAGAAATCCTAGACAGAAGAGCTCCTACAATGAGCAGTTCTTC
TRBV5-1	TRBJ2-7	.	many	CASSSDSYEQYF	TGCGCCAGCAGCTCTGACAGCTACGAGCAGTACTTC
TRBV20-1	TRBJ2-1	TRBD2	many	CSARDSLAGGQSEQFF	TGCAGTGCTAGAGACTCCCTAGCGGGGGGGCAAAGTGAGCAGTTCTTC
TRBV20-1	TRBJ2-1	TRBD2	many	CSADTGTSGNEQFF	TGCAGTGCTGACACCGGGACTAGCGGCAATGAGCAGTTCTTC
TRBV20-1	TRBJ1-1	TRBD1	many	CSASPTVRQGQAFF	TGCAGTGCTAGCCCAACTGTCAGACAGGGACAAGCTTTCTTT